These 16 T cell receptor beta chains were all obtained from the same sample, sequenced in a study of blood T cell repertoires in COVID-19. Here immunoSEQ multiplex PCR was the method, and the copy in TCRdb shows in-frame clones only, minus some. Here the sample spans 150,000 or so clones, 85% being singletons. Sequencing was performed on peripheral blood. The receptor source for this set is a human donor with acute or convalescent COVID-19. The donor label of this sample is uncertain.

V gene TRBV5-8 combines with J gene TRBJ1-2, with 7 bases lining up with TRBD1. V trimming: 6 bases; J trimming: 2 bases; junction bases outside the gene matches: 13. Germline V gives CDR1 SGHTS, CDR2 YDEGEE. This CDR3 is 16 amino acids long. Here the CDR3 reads CASNRQETGRNYGYTF. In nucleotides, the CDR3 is TGTGCCAGCAACCGACAAGAGACAGGGCGGAACTATGGCTACACCTTC.

The CDR3 reads CASSSGVGSDTQYF. The CDR3 nucleotides read TGTGCCAGTAGTAGCGGGGTTGGGTCAGATACGCAGTATTTT. The chain carries TRBV19 and TRBJ2-3, with D possibly being TRBD2 (6 bases). Trimming removed 4 bases at V and 4 bases at J, with 12 bases between. The germline gives CDR1 LNHDA, CDR2 SQIVND (reference sequence). This CDR3 contains 14 residues.

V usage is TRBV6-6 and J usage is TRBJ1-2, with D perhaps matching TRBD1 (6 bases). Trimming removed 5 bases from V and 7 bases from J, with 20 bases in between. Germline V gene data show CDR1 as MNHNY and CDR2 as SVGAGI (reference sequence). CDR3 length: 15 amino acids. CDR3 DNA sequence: TGTGCCAGCAGTCCCCGTAGATCAGGGGAAGGTGGCTACACCTTC. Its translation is CASSPRRSGEGGYTF.

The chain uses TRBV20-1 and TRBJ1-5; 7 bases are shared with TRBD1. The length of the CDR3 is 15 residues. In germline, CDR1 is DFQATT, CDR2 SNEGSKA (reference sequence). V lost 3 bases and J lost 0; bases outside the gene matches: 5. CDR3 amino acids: CSASLQGLSNQPQHF. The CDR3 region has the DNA TGCAGTGCTAGTCTACAGGGGCTTAGCAATCAGCCCCAGCATTTT.

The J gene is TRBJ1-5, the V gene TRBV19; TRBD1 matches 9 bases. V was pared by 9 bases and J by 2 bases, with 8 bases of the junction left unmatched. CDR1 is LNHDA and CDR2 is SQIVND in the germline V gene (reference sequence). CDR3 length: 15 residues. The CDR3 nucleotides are TGTGCCAGCCGGGACAGGGAAGTGGGCAATCAGCCCCAGCATTTT. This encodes CASRDREVGNQPQHF.

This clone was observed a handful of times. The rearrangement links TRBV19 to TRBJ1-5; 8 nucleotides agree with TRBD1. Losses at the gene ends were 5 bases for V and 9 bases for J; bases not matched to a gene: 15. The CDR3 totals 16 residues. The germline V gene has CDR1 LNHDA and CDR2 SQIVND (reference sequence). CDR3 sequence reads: CASSVGQGRLTRPQHF. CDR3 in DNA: TGTGCCAGTAGTGTTGGACAGGGACGCCTAACGCGGCCCCAGCATTTT.

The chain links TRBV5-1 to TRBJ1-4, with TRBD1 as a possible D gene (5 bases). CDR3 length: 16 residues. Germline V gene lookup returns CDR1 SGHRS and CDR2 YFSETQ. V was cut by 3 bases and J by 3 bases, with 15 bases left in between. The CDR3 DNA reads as TGCGCCAGCAGCTACCCGCGGGGGTTGGCTAATGAAAAACTGTTTTTT. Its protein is CASSYPRGLANEKLFF.

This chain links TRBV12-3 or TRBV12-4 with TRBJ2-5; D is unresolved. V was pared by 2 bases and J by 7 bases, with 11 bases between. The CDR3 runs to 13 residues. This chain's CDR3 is CASSLTAPGTQYF. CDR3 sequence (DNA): TGTGCCAGCAGTTTAACGGCCCCGGGGACCCAGTACTTC.

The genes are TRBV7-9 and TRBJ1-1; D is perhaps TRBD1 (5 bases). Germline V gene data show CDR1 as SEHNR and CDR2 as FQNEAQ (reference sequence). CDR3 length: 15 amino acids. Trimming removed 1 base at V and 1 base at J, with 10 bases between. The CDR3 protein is CASSLVLGPNTEAFF. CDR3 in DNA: TGTGCCAGCAGCTTAGTGTTGGGGCCGAACACTGAAGCTTTCTTT.

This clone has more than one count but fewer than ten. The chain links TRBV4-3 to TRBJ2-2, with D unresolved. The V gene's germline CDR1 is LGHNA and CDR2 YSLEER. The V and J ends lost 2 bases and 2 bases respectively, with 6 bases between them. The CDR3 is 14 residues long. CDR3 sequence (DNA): TGCGCCAGCAGCCAAACATATAACACCGGGGAGCTGTTTTTT. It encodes CASSQTYNTGELFF.

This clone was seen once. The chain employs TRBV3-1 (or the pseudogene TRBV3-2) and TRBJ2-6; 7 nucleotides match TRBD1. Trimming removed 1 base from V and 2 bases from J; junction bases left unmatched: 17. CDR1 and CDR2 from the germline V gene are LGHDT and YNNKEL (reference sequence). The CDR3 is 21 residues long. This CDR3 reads CASSQGARGGQKVPGANVLTF. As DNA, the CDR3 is TGTGCCAGCAGCCAAGGGGCGAGAGGGGGACAGAAGGTCCCTGGGGCCAACGTCCTGACTTTC.

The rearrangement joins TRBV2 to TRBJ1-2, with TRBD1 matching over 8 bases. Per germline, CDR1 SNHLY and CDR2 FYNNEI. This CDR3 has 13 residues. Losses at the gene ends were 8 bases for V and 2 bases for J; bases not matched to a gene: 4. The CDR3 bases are TGTGCCAGCGCTGGACAGGGAAACTATGGCTACACCTTC. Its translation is CASAGQGNYGYTF.

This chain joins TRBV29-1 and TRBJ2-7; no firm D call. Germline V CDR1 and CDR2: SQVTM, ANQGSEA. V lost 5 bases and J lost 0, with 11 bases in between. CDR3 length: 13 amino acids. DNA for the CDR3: TGCAGCGTTCCTGTACGGGTCTCCTACGAGCAGTACTTC. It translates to CSVPVRVSYEQYF.

The CDR3 loop is CASSPTNSNQPQHF. The CDR3 bases are TGTGCCAGCAGTCCAACTAATAGCAATCAGCCCCAGCATTTT. The chain uses TRBV6-2 or TRBV6-3 and TRBJ1-5, with D uncertain. The V gene lost 5 bases and the J gene lost 0 bases, with 8 bases spanning the gap. CDR1 and CDR2 (germline): MNHEY, SVGEGT. This CDR3 contains 14 residues.

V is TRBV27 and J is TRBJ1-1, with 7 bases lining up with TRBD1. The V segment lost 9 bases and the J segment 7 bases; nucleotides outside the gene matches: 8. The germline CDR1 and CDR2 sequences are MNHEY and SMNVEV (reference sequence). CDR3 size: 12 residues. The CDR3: CASFLWTGEAFF. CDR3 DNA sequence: TGTGCCAGTTTCCTCTGGACAGGTGAAGCTTTCTTT.

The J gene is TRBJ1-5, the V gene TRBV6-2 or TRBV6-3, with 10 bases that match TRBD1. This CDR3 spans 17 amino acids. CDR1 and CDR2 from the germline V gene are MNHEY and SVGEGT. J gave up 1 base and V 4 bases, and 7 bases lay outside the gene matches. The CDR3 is CASSFTGTGVSNQPQHF. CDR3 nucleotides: TGTGCCAGCAGTTTCACCGGGACAGGGGTGAGCAATCAGCCCCAGCATTTT.